This T cell receptor (beta chain) stems from a study of blood T cell repertoires in COVID-19. Study context: The United States, Italy and Spain provided the acute and convalescent COVID-19 samples. T cells, B-cell-depleted T cells, or PBMCs supplied cDNA or gDNA.

Original data processing: Amplification with reference gene primers provided the estimates of nucleated cell counts. Only in-frame clones appear in the TCRdb table, and some are missing; sequencing was by immunoSEQ multiplex PCR. From that table come the V and J calls and clone size; the DNA was used to work out D and trimming. Here the sample spans around 300,000 clones, 70% to 90% being singletons. This CDR3 has 18 amino acids. Between the trimmed V and J ends, which lost 0 bases and 0 bases, there was a span of 15 bases. Germline V gene lookup returns CDR1 SNHLY and CDR2 FYNNEI. This chain connects TRBV2 to TRBJ1-3; tentatively, D is TRBD1 (6 bases). This clonotype was obtained from a woman aged 25 to 39 with active or convalescent COVID-19. Sequenced sample: peripheral blood. CDR3 residues: CASSEAPKGGFSGNTIYF. The CDR3 DNA reads as TGTGCCAGCAGTGAAGCACCCAAAGGGGGTTTCTCTGGAAACACCATATATTTT.